These T cell receptor beta chains were read from a single sample in a study of blood T cell repertoires in COVID-19. The assay was immunoSEQ multiplex PCR, and TCRdb's table has in-frame clones only and misses some. The data contain hundreds of thousands of clones, around 86% of them singletons. Specimen: PBMCs or T cells enriched from blood (not recorded which). Source of these receptors: a woman aged 50 to 65 who had recovered from COVID-19. Each CDR3 is given without its conserved first and last residue.

V	CDR3
TRBV9	ASSDKVAGAYNEQF
TRBV28	ASSLMWEDEAGELF
TRBV14	ASSPLGVGTEAF
TRBV4-1	ASSKGTSGSFEQY
TRBV25-1	ASSDDTRGSGNTIY
TRBV27	ASSLNYSYNEQF
TRBV6-5	ASTRGQSYNSPLH
TRBV5-4	ASSWDRPPTGELF
TRBV7-8	ASSARSGFNAEAF
TRBV6-2/TRBV6-3	ASSYSQTSGSYNEQF
TRBV5-5	ASTKTGSSSYNEQF
TRBV6-5	ASRQEPYNSPLH
TRBV7-2	ASSLPSGYEQY
TRBV7-7	ASSLERTGDGEQF
TRBV2	ASSLKPTDGYT
TRBV6-2/TRBV6-3	ASSQSGVSSYNEQF
TRBV28	ATILQRSRYGYT
TRBV7-9	ASSTGDYNQPQH
TRBV19	ASSETGTGNTIY
TRBV7-9	ASRDSPNEKLF